This TCR beta chain was recorded in a study of breast tumors, draining lymph nodes, adjacent tissues. Study-wide points: Tumor and nontumor repertoires were significantly more similar in luminal-like than in basal-like breast cancer. Tumors had less TCR diversity than lymph nodes, more than nontumor tissue. The data were judged consistent with most tumor T cells coming from lymph node and expanding in tumor.

Samples came from axillary lymph nodes draining the breast cancer. TCRdb called the multiplex PCR reads again in MiXCR, with one record for every CDR3 protein. This table has about 140,000 distinct CDR3 sequences, approximately 29% appearing once. Trimming took off 8 bases at V and 0 bases at J, with 7 bases between the two ends. Per the germline V gene, CDR1 is MNHNY and CDR2 is SVGAGI (reference sequence). There are 13 residues in the CDR3. This clonotype showed up many times. What it recognizes is unknown. The clonotype was recovered from a female donor with breast cancer. Some clones in this sample may be carry-over from other donors' samples. Specimen: axillary lymph node tissue. This chain uses TRBV6-6 with TRBJ2-2; D may be TRBD1 (6 bases). The CDR3 region is CASGTTNTGELFF. The DNA of the CDR3 is TGTGCCAGCGGGACAACGAACACCGGGGAGCTGTTTTTT.